What follows describes a single TCR beta chain. What it binds is unknown. The data belong to a study of blood T cells in healthy people across ages. A second PCR of 7 to 11 cycles used a sample-barcoded 5' primer and a J-beta primer mix. TCRdb re-analysed the 5' RACE reads in MiXCR, keeping a single row per CDR3 protein. Found here are over 1,300,000 distinct CDR3 sequences, approximately 60% of them singletons; the top ten hold 5.5% to 8%. Findings and caveats of the study: Any changes in expanded clonotypes were possibly confounded, as donor CMV status remained unknown.

Healthy Russian Caucasian donors spanned ages about 6 to 100 years. The study isolated at least 7 million PBMCs from each sample. The sample comprised blood. The sequence derives from a young man in good health.

CDR3 amino acids: CASSAIGDTQYF. The CDR3 coding sequence is TGCGCCAGCAGTGCGATAGGGGATACGCAGTATTTT. This rearrangement joins TRBV10-2 to TRBJ2-3, with D unclear. Germline CDR1 WSHSY, CDR2 SAAADI. V lost 4 bases and J lost 6, with 8 bases in between. This CDR3 comprises 12 residues.